Following are 26 T cell receptor beta chains from one sample sequenced in a study of neurological immune-mediated disorders. TCRdb ran MiXCR on the 5' RACE reads and lists one entry per CDR3 protein. This table has about 70,000 distinct CDR3 sequences, more than 3% appearing once. The sequenced material came from PBMCs. All receptors derive from a woman between 50 and 59 years old with multiple sclerosis.

This clonotype was picked up a small number of times. One end of the junction varies from germline; a read error may be responsible. The chain joins TRBV20-1 to TRBJ1-5; 8 bases map to TRBD1. Germline CDR1 DFQATT, CDR2 SNEGSKA (reference sequence). There are 13 residues in the CDR3. The DNA for the CDR3 is TGCAGTGCCACCGACAGGGGTAATAAGACCCAGAATTTT. Protein: CSATDRGNKTQNF.

This clonotype was detected many times. The CDR3 sequence: CASSPRASGSFDTQYF. DNA of the CDR3: TGTGCCAGCTCACCACGGGCTAGCGGGAGTTTCGATACGCAGTATTTT. The rearrangement uses TRBV18 and TRBJ2-3; 10 nucleotides match TRBD2. The CDR3 is 16 amino acids. The V and J ends lost 1 base and 6 bases, in that order; junction bases with no gene match: 7. Germline V lookup: CDR1 KGHSH, CDR2 LQKENI.

There are many counts of this clonotype. J is TRBJ2-1 and V is TRBV20-1, with 10 bases identical to TRBD1. This CDR3 region has 14 residues. CDR1 is DFQATT and CDR2 is SNEGSKA in the germline V gene (reference sequence). J gave up 7 bases and V 5 bases, and 8 bases lay outside the gene matches. The CDR3 bases are TGCAGTGCTTTGCCCGGGACAGGGGTGAATGAGCAGTTCTTC. Protein sequence: CSALPGTGVNEQFF.

This clonotype came up many times. The CDR3 bases are TGCAGTGCTACGAGGACGGCGGGACAAGAGACCCAGTACTTC. Amino acids: CSATRTAGQETQYF. This chain connects TRBV20-1 to TRBJ2-5; perhaps TRBD2 as D (6 bases). This CDR3 comprises 14 residues. CDR1 is DFQATT, CDR2 SNEGSKA, per germline (reference sequence). V lost 4 bases and J 2 bases, leaving 14 bases between the germline ends.

The table lists this clonotype with many counts. J is TRBJ1-3 and V is TRBV5-1; D uncertain. Germline lookup yields CDR1 SGHRS and CDR2 YFSETQ. The CDR3 is 14 residues long. Trimming took 3 bases from V and 1 from J, leaving 8 bases between them. This chain's CDR3 is CASSSSRSGNTIYF. The CDR3 region has the DNA TGCGCCAGCAGCTCTTCGCGGTCTGGAAACACCATATATTTT.

This clonotype was seen at least ten times. The chain combines TRBV18 with TRBJ1-3; no reliable D call. The CDR3 sequence is 15 residues long. Germline V lookup: CDR1 KGHSH, CDR2 LQKENI. V lost 0 bases to trimming and J lost 3 bases, with 9 bases between them. CDR3: CASSPPSSFGNTIYF. Here the CDR3 DNA reads TGTGCCAGCTCACCACCTTCCAGCTTTGGAAACACCATATATTTT.

This clonotype came up many times. V gene TRBV20-1 combines with J gene TRBJ1-5; D unclear. Deletions cut 4 bases from V and 0 bases from J, with 7 bases between. The CDR3 covers 13 residues. Germline CDR1 reads DFQATT; CDR2 reads SNEGSKA (reference sequence). CDR3 sequence reads: CSATTDSNQPQHF. The CDR3 bases are TGCAGTGCTACGACGGATAGCAATCAGCCCCAGCATTTT.

This clonotype was found many times. This chain uses TRBV7-8 with TRBJ1-1, with D uncertain. Per the germline V gene, CDR1 is SGHVS and CDR2 is FQNEAQ. Trimming took 1 base from V and 0 from J, leaving 6 bases between them. The CDR3 consists of 14 residues. The CDR3 region has the DNA TGTGCCAGCAGCTTAGGGCGGATGAACACTGAAGCTTTCTTT. This gives the protein CASSLGRMNTEAFF.

In this sample, this clonotype turned up many times. The chain carries TRBV6-2 or TRBV6-3 and TRBJ1-1; D is unclear. Germline CDR1 is MNHEY and CDR2 is SVGEGT. V was shortened by 7 bases and J by 1 base, with 7 bases between the two germline ends. The CDR3 runs 12 residues. The CDR3 loop reads CASKEENTEAFF. Written as DNA, the CDR3 is TGTGCCAGCAAAGAGGAGAACACTGAAGCTTTCTTT.

This clonotype was counted ten times or more. The genes are TRBV9 and TRBJ2-1, with 10 bases aligning to TRBD2. Germline CDR1 and CDR2: SGDLS and YYNGEE. V trimming: 0 bases; J trimming: 5 bases; junction bases outside the gene matches: 5. This CDR3 has 16 residues. Written as DNA, the CDR3 is TGTGCCAGCAGCGTAGTGGGGCTAGCGGGGGACAATGAGCAGTTCTTC. Its translation is CASSVVGLAGDNEQFF. Supplemented by reference TRBV9 and TRBJ2-1, the full variable domain reads DSGVTQTPKHLITATGQRVTLRCSPRSGDLSVYWYQQSLDQGLQFLIQYYNGEERAKGNILERFSAQQFPDLHSELNLSSLELGDSALYFCASSVVGLAGDNEQFFGPGTRLTVL.

This clonotype was counted many times. This chain connects TRBV20-1 to TRBJ2-7; weak D call: TRBD2 (5 bases). The CDR3 runs to 15 residues. V gave up 2 bases and J gave up 1 base, with 15 bases separating them. In germline, CDR1 is DFQATT, CDR2 SNEGSKA (reference sequence). This chain's CDR3 is CSARPLARRSYEQYF. Written as DNA, the CDR3 is TGCAGTGCTAGACCCCTGGCGAGGAGGTCCTACGAGCAGTACTTC.

In its sample, this clonotype was seen many times. The chain uses TRBV4-3 and TRBJ1-2; 8 nucleotides agree with TRBD1. The CDR3 covers 16 residues. Germline assignment: CDR1 LGHNA and CDR2 YSLEER. V lost 1 base to trimming and J lost 8 bases; unmatched junction nucleotides: 12. The CDR3 DNA sequence: TGCGCCAGCAGCCAAGGGACAGGGTGGGACCTGAAAGGCTACACCTTC. It codes for CASSQGTGWDLKGYTF.

In its sample, this clonotype was seen many times. V and J are TRBV5-1 and TRBJ1-5, with D tentatively TRBD1 (5 bases). There are 13 residues in the CDR3. With 0 bases removed from V and 4 bases from J, the gap between germline ends came to 5 bases. The germline V gene has CDR1 SGHRS and CDR2 YFSETQ. Written as DNA, the CDR3 is TGCGCCAGCAGCTTGGGGACAAATCAGCCCCAGCATTTT. It encodes CASSLGTNQPQHF.

This clonotype was seen many times. The chain combines TRBV7-9 with TRBJ1-6; 8 nucleotides line up with TRBD1. Germline CDR1 is SEHNR and CDR2 is FQNEAQ (reference sequence). CDR3 length: 16 residues. Germline trimming cut 2 bases from V and 3 bases from J; bases unmatched to any gene: 3. The CDR3 loop reads CASSLHRGGYNSPLHF. CDR3 coding DNA: TGTGCCAGCAGCTTACACAGGGGGGGCTATAATTCACCCCTCCACTTT. The full variable domain, in which reference TRBV7-9 and TRBJ1-6 provide the parts outside the CDR3, is DTGVSQNPRHKITKRGQNVTFRCDPISEHNRLYWYRQTLGQGPEFLTYFQNEAQLEKSRLLSDRFSAERPKGSFSTLEIQRTEQGDSAMYLCASSLHRGGYNSPLHFGNGTRLTVT.

This clonotype was counted ten times or more. The chain joins TRBV20-1 to TRBJ1-1; D call uncertain. CDR3 length: 18 residues. Looked up from germline, CDR1 is DFQATT and CDR2 is SNEGSKA (reference sequence). Trimming left V 5 bases short and J 0 bases short, with 25 bases between. CDR3 protein: CSAQTCFDFECLNTEAFF. In DNA, the CDR3 is TGCAGTGCTCAAACTTGTTTTGACTTTGAATGCTTGAACACTGAAGCTTTCTTT.

This clonotype was detected ten times or more. The chain uses TRBV20-1 and TRBJ2-5; 9 nucleotides agree with TRBD2. The CDR3 is 12 amino acids. CDR1 and CDR2 (germline): DFQATT, SNEGSKA (reference sequence). The DNA for the CDR3 is TGCAGCGAAGCGGGGGGAGGGGAGACCCAGTACTTC. This encodes CSEAGGGETQYF.

This clonotype has more than one count but fewer than ten. The chain uses TRBV7-2 and TRBJ1-1; D may be TRBD1 (6 bases). Germline values: CDR1 SGHTA, CDR2 FQGNSA. CDR3 length: 16 residues. V gave up 3 bases and J gave up 0 bases, with 14 bases separating them. The CDR3 nucleotides are TGTGCCAGCAGCTTGCGAGACAGGCCTATGAACACTGAAGCTTTCTTT. Protein product: CASSLRDRPMNTEAFF.

Worth noting for this clonotype: This may be a read error: a much more frequent sequence differs by one nucleotide. The V and J genes are TRBV5-1 and TRBJ2-1, with a possible D match to TRBD2 (5 bases). Germline values: CDR1 SGHRS, CDR2 YFSETQ. The V end lost 2 bases, the J end lost 4 bases, and 19 bases lay between the germline ends. CDR3 length: 17 amino acids. Here the CDR3 reads CASSLGLEGLKYNEQFF. The CDR3 DNA reads TGCGCCAGCAGCTTAGGCCTAGAGGGATTAAAGTACAATGAGCAGTTCTTC.

Notes on this clonotype: Being one base from a much bigger clone, this may be a read error. The rearrangement joins TRBV20-1 to TRBJ1-5; D is undetermined. The germline V gene encodes CDR1 DFQATT and CDR2 SNEGSKA (reference sequence). This CDR3 has 13 amino acids. The CDR3 DNA reads TGCAGTGCGGGGAAGGGTACCAATCAGCCCCAGAATTTT. Residues: CSAGKGTNQPQNF.

This chain connects TRBV7-9 to TRBJ1-2; D is unclear. Germline CDR1 SEHNR, CDR2 FQNEAQ (reference sequence). The CDR3 loop spans 13 amino acids. The V gene lost 7 bases and the J gene lost 2 bases, with 11 bases spanning the gap. The CDR3 nucleotides are TGTGCCAGCAAGGACGGGTTAAACTATGGCTACACCTTC. Protein sequence: CASKDGLNYGYTF.

This clonotype was observed many times. This chain uses TRBV20-1 with TRBJ2-3, with a weak D call TRBD2 (7 bases). Germline CDR1 and CDR2: DFQATT and SNEGSKA (reference sequence). V was trimmed by 6 bases and J by 6 bases, leaving 19 bases between them. The CDR3 has 14 amino acids. CDR3 sequence reads: CSARRGAETDTQYF. The CDR3 DNA sequence: TGCAGTGCCCGACGGGGGGCCGAAACGGATACGCAGTATTTT.

This clonotype has at least ten counts. J is TRBJ2-2 and V is TRBV20-1, with TRBD2 matching 10 bases. J was trimmed by 5 bases and V by 3 bases; bases with no gene match: 9. The CDR3 runs to 16 residues. Looked up from germline, CDR1 is DFQATT and CDR2 is SNEGSKA (reference sequence). The CDR3 DNA is TGCAGTGCTAGCATACCTAGCGGGAGATTTACCGGGGAGCTGTTTTTT. Amino acid sequence: CSASIPSGRFTGELFF.

This clonotype was counted ten times or more. The chain carries TRBV15 and TRBJ2-5, with 12 bases fitting TRBD2. Trimming took 3 bases from V and 2 from J; bases not matched to a gene: 13. Per the germline V gene, CDR1 is LNHNV and CDR2 is YYDKDF (reference sequence). This CDR3 spans 19 amino acids. The DNA for the CDR3 is TGTGCCACCAGCAGTACTCGGACTAGCGGGGCCCAAAGACAAGAGACCCAGTACTTC. It yields the protein CATSSTRTSGAQRQETQYF.

Ten or more counts support this clonotype. The genes are TRBV7-2 and TRBJ1-3; 8 bases align to TRBD1. This CDR3 spans 15 amino acids. J gave up 1 base and V 5 bases, and 4 bases lay outside the gene matches. Germline CDR1 and CDR2: SGHTA and FQGNSA. The CDR3 here is CASSGQGTSGNTIYF. In DNA, the CDR3 is TGTGCCAGCAGCGGACAGGGAACTTCTGGAAACACCATATATTTT. Variable domain in full (rest from reference TRBV7-2 and TRBJ1-3): GAGVSQSPSNKVTEKGKDVELRCDPISGHTALYWYRQSLGQGLEFLIYFQGNSAPDKSGLPSDRFSAERTGGSVSTLTIQRTQQEDSAVYLCASSGQGTSGNTIYFGEGSWLTVV.

This clonotype was seen ten or more times. V is TRBV12-3 or TRBV12-4 and J is TRBJ1-5; D unclear. V lost 0 bases to trimming and J lost 11 bases, with 17 bases between them. The CDR3 totals 15 residues. The DNA for the CDR3 is TGTGCCAGCAGTTTAGCGCACGGGAGCGGCGGATCCCAGCATTTT. This codes for CASSLAHGSGGSQHF.

This clonotype was seen many times. V and J are TRBV20-1 and TRBJ1-2, with D tentatively TRBD1 (6 bases). CDR1 DFQATT and CDR2 SNEGSKA come from the germline V gene (reference sequence). V lost 6 bases to trimming and J lost 1 base, with 15 bases between them. The CDR3 covers 14 residues. The CDR3 reads CSARTVEFNYGYTF. The CDR3 nucleotides read TGCAGTGCCCGGACAGTAGAATTTAACTATGGCTACACCTTC.